These T cell receptor beta chains were read from a single sample in a study of blood T cell repertoires in COVID-19. The protocol was immunoSEQ multiplex PCR, while the TCRdb copy is restricted to in-frame clones and leaves out a portion. The sample gives approximately 300,000 clones, 90% of which show up once; 3.9% is in the top ten. The sequencing sample was made of PBMCs or T cells enriched from blood (not recorded which). The source is a woman aged 25 to 39 who had been exposed to COVID-19. Each CDR3 is given with its conserved first and last residue. The D gene is left open where the match is weak. Size is omitted from some rows. Given values are once, few, many or a class for expanded clones.

v_call	j_call	clone_size	d_call	cdr3_length	cdr3_nt	cdr3_aa
TRBV5-1	TRBJ2-1	NA	TRBD2	14	TGCGCCAGCCTACGCGGGGGGCCCTACAATGAGCAGTTCTTC	CASLRGGPYNEQFF
TRBV9	TRBJ1-3	few	TRBD1	16	TGTGCCAGCAGCGTGGATCTCCGGGACAGTGGAAACACCATATATTTT	CASSVDLRDSGNTIYF
TRBV24-1	TRBJ1-2	once	NA	15	TGTGCCACCAGTGACTACCCAAGGGGTAGTGATGGCTACACCTTC	CATSDYPRGSDGYTF
TRBV5-8	TRBJ1-2	once	NA	16	TGTGCCAGCAGCTTTGGCGGGGCAGCCGACTACTATGGCTACACCTTC	CASSFGGAADYYGYTF
TRBV4-3	TRBJ1-4	NA	TRBD1	15	TGCGCCAGCAGCCCGCGGACAGGGTTTTCTGAAAAACTGTTTTTT	CASSPRTGFSEKLFF
TRBV5-1	TRBJ1-4	NA	NA	14	TGCGCCAGCACCGATCCATCCCTACAGGAAAAACTGTTTTTT	CASTDPSLQEKLFF
TRBV24-1	TRBJ1-2	NA	NA	15	TGTGCCACCGGACGACGTCGGGACATCTTCTATGGCTACACCTTC	CATGRRRDIFYGYTF
TRBV15	TRBJ2-5	once	NA	15	TGTGCCACCAGCAGAGCAGGCAGCCTCCAAGAGACCCAGTACTTC	CATSRAGSLQETQYF
TRBV6-1	TRBJ2-7	NA	TRBD1	14	TGTGCCAGCAGTGAAACCGGGACAGAGTACGAGCAGTACTTC	CASSETGTEYEQYF
TRBV15	TRBJ1-4	NA	TRBD1	15	TGTGCCACCAGCGGACAGGGGGGGACTAATGAAAAACTGTTTTTT	CATSGQGGTNEKLFF
TRBV19	TRBJ1-3	NA	TRBD1	16	TGTGCCAGTAGTCCTGACAGGGAACCAAGTGGAAACACCATATATTTT	CASSPDREPSGNTIYF
TRBV18	TRBJ1-3	NA	NA	17	TGTGCCAGCTCACCGTTGGACGTCAGGGGCTCTGGAAACACCATATATTTT	CASSPLDVRGSGNTIYF
TRBV7-9	TRBJ2-4	NA	NA	14	TGTGCCAGCAGCTTCGGGACTCGCCAAAACATTCAGTACTTC	CASSFGTRQNIQYF
TRBV25-1	TRBJ2-7	NA	TRBD2	14	TGTGCCAGCAGTGAATTAGGGAGGGCCTACGAGCAGTACTTC	CASSELGRAYEQYF
TRBV19	TRBJ1-6	NA	NA	15	TGTGCCAGTAGTATGACCAGGGCAGACAATTCACCCCTCCACTTT	CASSMTRADNSPLHF
TRBV6-7	TRBJ1-6	NA	NA	14	TGTGCCAGCAGTTACGGCGGCGGTAATTCACCCCTCCACTTT	CASSYGGGNSPLHF